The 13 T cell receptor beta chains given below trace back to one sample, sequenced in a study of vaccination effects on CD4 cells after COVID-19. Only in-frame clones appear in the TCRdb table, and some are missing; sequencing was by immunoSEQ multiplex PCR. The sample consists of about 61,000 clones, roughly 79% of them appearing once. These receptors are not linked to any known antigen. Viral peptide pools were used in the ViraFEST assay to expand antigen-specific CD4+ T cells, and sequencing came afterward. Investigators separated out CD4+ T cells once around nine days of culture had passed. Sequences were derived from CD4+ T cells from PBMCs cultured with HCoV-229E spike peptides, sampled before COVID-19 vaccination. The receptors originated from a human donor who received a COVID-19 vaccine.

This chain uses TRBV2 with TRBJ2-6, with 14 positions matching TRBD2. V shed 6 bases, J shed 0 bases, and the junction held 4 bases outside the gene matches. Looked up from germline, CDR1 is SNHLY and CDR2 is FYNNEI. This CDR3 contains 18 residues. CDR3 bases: TGTGCCAGCAGGAGGGGACTAGCGGGGGACTCTGGGGCCAACGTCCTGACTTTC. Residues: CASRRGLAGDSGANVLTF.

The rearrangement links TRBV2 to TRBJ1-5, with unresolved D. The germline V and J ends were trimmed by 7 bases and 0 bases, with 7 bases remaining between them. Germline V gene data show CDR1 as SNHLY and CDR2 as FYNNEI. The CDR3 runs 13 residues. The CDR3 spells CASTRGSNQPQHF. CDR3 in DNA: TGTGCCAGCACACGGGGTAGCAATCAGCCCCAGCATTTT.

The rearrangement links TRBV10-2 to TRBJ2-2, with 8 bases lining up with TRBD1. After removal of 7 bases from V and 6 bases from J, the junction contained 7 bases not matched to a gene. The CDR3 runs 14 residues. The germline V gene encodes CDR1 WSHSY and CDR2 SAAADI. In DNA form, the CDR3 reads TGCGCCAGCAAGGACAGGGTAGTGTCCGGGGAGCTGTTTTTT. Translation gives CASKDRVVSGELFF.

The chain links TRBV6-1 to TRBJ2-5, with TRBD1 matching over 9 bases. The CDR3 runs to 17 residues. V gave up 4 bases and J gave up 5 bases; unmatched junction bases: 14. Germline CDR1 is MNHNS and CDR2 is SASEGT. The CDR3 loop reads CASSVGPGQGRLETQYF. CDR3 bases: TGTGCCAGCAGTGTGGGTCCGGGACAGGGACGTCTTGAGACCCAGTACTTC.

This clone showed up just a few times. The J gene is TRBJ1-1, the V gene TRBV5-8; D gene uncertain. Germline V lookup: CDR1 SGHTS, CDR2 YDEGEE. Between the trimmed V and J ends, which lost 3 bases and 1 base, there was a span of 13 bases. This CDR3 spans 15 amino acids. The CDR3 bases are TGTGCCAGCAGCTCCCTCGGCGGGGAGAACACTGAAGCTTTCTTT. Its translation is CASSSLGGENTEAFF.

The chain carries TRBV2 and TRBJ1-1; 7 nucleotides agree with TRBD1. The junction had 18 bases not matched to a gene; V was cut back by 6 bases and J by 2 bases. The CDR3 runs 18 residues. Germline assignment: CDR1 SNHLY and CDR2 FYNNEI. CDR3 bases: TGTGCCAGCAGAAAGACAACAGGGGTTATTTCGCTTAACACTGAAGCTTTCTTT. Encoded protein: CASRKTTGVISLNTEAFF.

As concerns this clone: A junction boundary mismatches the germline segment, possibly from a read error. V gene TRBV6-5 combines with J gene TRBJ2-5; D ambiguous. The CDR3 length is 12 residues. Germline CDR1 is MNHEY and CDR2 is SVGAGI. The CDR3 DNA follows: TGTGCCAGCACTTACTTAGGGGAGACCCAGTACTTC. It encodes CASTYLGETQYF.

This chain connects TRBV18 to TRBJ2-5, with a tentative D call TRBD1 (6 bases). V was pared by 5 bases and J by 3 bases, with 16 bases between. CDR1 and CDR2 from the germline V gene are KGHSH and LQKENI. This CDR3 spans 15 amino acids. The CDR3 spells CASSSVRGLEETQYF. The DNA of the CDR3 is TGTGCCAGCTCATCCGTCAGGGGTTTGGAAGAGACCCAGTACTTC.

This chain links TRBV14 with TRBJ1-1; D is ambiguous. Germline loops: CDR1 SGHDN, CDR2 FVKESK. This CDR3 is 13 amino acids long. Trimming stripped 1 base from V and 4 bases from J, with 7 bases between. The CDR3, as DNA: TGTGCCAGCAGCCAAGGTTGGGGCACTGAAGCTTTCTTT. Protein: CASSQGWGTEAFF. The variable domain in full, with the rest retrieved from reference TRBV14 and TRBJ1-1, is EAGVTQFPSHSVIEKGQTVTLRCDPISGHDNLYWYRRVMGKEIKFLLHFVKESKQDESGMPNNRFLAERTGGTYSTLKVQPAELEDSGVYFCASSQGWGTEAFFGQGTRLTVV.

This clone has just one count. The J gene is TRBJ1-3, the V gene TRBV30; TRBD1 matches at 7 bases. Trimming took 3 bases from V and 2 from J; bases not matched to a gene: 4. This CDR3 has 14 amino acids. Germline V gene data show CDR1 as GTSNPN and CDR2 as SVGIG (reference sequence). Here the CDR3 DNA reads TGTGCCTGGAGCCGGACAGGTACTGGAAACACCATATATTTT. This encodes CAWSRTGTGNTIYF.

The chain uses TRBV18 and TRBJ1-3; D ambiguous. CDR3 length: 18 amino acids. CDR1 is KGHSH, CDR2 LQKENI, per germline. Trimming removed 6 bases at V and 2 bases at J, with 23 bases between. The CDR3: CASSSAGEGGTAGNTIYF. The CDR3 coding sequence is TGTGCCAGCTCTTCCGCCGGAGAAGGAGGTACTGCTGGAAACACCATATATTTT.

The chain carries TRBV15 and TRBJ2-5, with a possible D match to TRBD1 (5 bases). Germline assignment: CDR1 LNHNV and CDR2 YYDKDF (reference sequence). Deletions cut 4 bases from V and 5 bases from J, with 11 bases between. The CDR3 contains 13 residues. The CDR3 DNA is TGTGCCACCAGCAACACGAACAGGGAGACCCAGTACTTC. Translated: CATSNTNRETQYF.

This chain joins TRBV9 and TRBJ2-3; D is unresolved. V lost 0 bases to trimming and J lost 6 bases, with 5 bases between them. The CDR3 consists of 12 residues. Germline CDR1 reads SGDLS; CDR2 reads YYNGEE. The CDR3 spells CASSVERDTQYF. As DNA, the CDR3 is TGTGCCAGCAGCGTAGAGAGGGATACGCAGTATTTT.